Sequencing of this TCR beta chain was carried out in a study of response to subunit inactivated influenza vaccine. MiXCR, run by TCRdb on the RT-PCR reads, gives a single entry per CDR3 protein. Among roughly 500,000 distinct CDR3 sequences listed, roughly 25% were seen once. Trimming shortened V by 6 bases and J by 1 base, and 12 bases separated the two germline ends. This CDR3 is built from 14 residues. Germline V gene sequence: CDR1 SEHNR, CDR2 FQNEAQ (reference sequence). This clonotype has just a few counts. Sequencing used CD4+ T cells sorted from PBMCs, obtained 4 to 6 days after vaccination. V usage is TRBV7-9 and J usage is TRBJ1-1, with D maybe TRBD1 (6 bases). The TCR comes from a man over 45 who received an inactivated influenza vaccine. As DNA, the CDR3 is TGTGCCAGCAGTTCGGGACACTCGAACACTGAAGCTTTCTTT. Its protein is CASSSGHSNTEAFF.